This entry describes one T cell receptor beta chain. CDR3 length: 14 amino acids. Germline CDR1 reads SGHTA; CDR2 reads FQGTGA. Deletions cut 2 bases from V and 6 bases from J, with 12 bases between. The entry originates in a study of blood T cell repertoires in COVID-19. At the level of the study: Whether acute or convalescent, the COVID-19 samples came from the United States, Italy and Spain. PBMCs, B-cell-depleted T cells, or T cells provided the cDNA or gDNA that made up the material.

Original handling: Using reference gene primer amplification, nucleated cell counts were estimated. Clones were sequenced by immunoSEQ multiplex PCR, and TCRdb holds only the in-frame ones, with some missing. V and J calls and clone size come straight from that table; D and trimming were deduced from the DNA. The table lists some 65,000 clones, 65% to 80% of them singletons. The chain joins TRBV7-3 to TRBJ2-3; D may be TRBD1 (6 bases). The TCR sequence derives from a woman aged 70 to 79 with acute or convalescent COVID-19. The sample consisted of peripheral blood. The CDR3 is CASSLQGLGDTQYF. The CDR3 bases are TGTGCCAGCAGCTTACAGGGGCTAGGGGATACGCAGTATTTT.